The source of this T cell receptor beta chain is a study of blood T cell repertoires in COVID-19. This CDR3 is 19 amino acids long. Germline CDR1 and CDR2: ENHRY and SYGVKD. V was pared by 8 bases and J by 6 bases, with 24 bases of the junction left unmatched. Sequencing was performed with immunoSEQ multiplex PCR; in TCRdb, only in-frame clones are kept and a portion is missing. Of 300,000 to 350,000 clones in the sample, 65% to 90% were seen once. Sequenced sample: PBMCs or T cells enriched from blood (not recorded which). The rearrangement links TRBV10-3 to TRBJ2-2; 7 bases line up with TRBD1. This clonotype was sampled from a woman in her thirties or forties with acute COVID-19. This CDR3 reads CAIWKHGTDPPKLPGELFF. The CDR3 bases are TGTGCCATCTGGAAGCACGGGACAGACCCCCCAAAGTTACCCGGGGAGCTGTTTTTT.